Below, 23 T cell receptor beta chains from the same sample are listed, as sequenced in a study of blood T cell repertoires in COVID-19. Sequencing was performed with immunoSEQ multiplex PCR; in TCRdb, only in-frame clones are kept and a portion is missing. The data hold over 30,000 clones, with roughly 90% observed a single time. The sample taken for sequencing was peripheral blood. Source of these receptors: a human donor with active COVID-19. The donor label of this sample is uncertain.

This chain joins TRBV4-3 and TRBJ2-1; the match to TRBD2 covers 16 bases. Trimming cost V 1 base and J 3 bases; bases outside gene matches: 3. This CDR3 has 18 residues. Germline V gives CDR1 LGHNA, CDR2 YSLEER. CDR3 nucleotide sequence: TGCGCCAGCAGCCAAGCCGGGACTAGCGGGGGGGACTACAATGAGCAGTTCTTC. Its translation: CASSQAGTSGGDYNEQFF.

The chain is built from TRBV3-1 (or the pseudogene TRBV3-2) and TRBJ1-1; 8 bases are shared with TRBD1. CDR1 is LGHDT, CDR2 YNNKEL, per germline (reference sequence). Losses at the gene ends were 4 bases for V and 6 bases for J; bases not matched to a gene: 7. The CDR3 consists of 14 residues. The DNA for the CDR3 is TGTGCCAGCAGCCTTGCAGGGGGCTTCTCTGAAGCTTTCTTT. This sequence encodes CASSLAGGFSEAFF.

The genes are TRBV6-4 and TRBJ1-2; D is possibly TRBD1 (5 bases). Trimming took off 2 bases at V and 3 bases at J, with 16 bases between the two ends. CDR1 is MRHNA, CDR2 SNTAGT, per germline. CDR3 length equals 16 residues. The CDR3: CASSDPKTTADYGYTF. DNA for the CDR3: TGTGCCAGCAGTGACCCCAAGACGACAGCCGACTATGGCTACACCTTC.

The chain joins TRBV28 to TRBJ2-1, with 7 bases fitting TRBD2. CDR3 length: 12 residues. The germline gives CDR1 MDHEN, CDR2 SYDVKM. Germline trimming cut 6 bases from V and 8 bases from J; bases unmatched to any gene: 4. CDR3 residues: CASRTSLYEQFF. CDR3 sequence (DNA): TGTGCCAGCAGGACTAGCTTGTATGAGCAGTTCTTC.

V is TRBV19 and J is TRBJ2-1; 7 bases fit TRBD2. CDR1 LNHDA and CDR2 SQIVND come from the germline V gene (reference sequence). This CDR3 spans 17 amino acids. V dropped 3 bases and J dropped 1; count of bases not matched to a gene: 9. The CDR3 protein is CASSMFPSGDSYNEQFF. CDR3 DNA: TGTGCCAGTAGTATGTTCCCCAGCGGGGATTCCTACAATGAGCAGTTCTTC. Looking up the rest from reference TRBV19 and TRBJ2-1 gives the full variable domain: DGGITQSPKYLFRKEGQNVTLSCEQNLNHDAMYWYRQDPGQGLRLIYYSQIVNDFQKGDIAEGYSVSREKKESFPLTVTSAQKNPTAFYLCASSMFPSGDSYNEQFFGPGTRLTVL.

A few counts support this clone. This chain joins TRBV25-1 and TRBJ2-7; unclear D gene. The germline gives CDR1 MGHDK, CDR2 SYGVNS. Trimming cost V 3 bases and J 3 bases, with 3 bases left between them. The CDR3 spans 11 residues. DNA for the CDR3: TGTGCCAGCAGTGAGAGCTACGAGCAGTACTTC. Amino acids: CASSESYEQYF.

This clone was detected a few times. Other DNA sequences in this sample translate to the same CDR3. The rearrangement uses TRBV24-1 and TRBJ1-1, with 7 bases lining up with TRBD1. Germline V gene data show CDR1 as KGHDR and CDR2 as SFDVKD. The CDR3 length is 13 residues. The junction had 5 bases not matched to a gene; V was cut back by 10 bases and J by 1 base. CDR3 loop: CATRDRSNTEAFF. DNA of the CDR3: TGTGCCACTAGGGACAGATCGAACACTGAAGCTTTCTTT.

The genes are TRBV9 and TRBJ2-2; TRBD1 aligns across 8 bases. The CDR3 runs 14 residues. The V and J ends lost 0 bases and 7 bases, in that order; junction bases with no gene match: 2. The germline gives CDR1 SGDLS, CDR2 YYNGEE. CDR3 DNA: TGTGCCAGCAGCGTAGGACAGGGGAACGGGGAGCTGTTTTTT. Translation gives CASSVGQGNGELFF. The whole variable domain, filled in from reference TRBV9 and TRBJ2-2, reads DSGVTQTPKHLITATGQRVTLRCSPRSGDLSVYWYQQSLDQGLQFLIQYYNGEERAKGNILERFSAQQFPDLHSELNLSSLELGDSALYFCASSVGQGNGELFFGEGSRLTVL.

The V gene is TRBV12-3 or TRBV12-4, the J gene TRBJ2-7, with D perhaps TRBD1 (5 bases). Trimming shortened V by 6 bases and J by 3 bases, and 9 bases separated the two germline ends. The CDR3 sequence is 12 residues long. The CDR3 sequence is CASSQTDYEQYF. CDR3 DNA sequence: TGTGCCAGCAGCCAGACAGACTACGAGCAGTACTTC.

This clone came up once. The rearrangement links TRBV3-1 (or the pseudogene TRBV3-2) to TRBJ2-3; 8 nucleotides match TRBD2. With 4 bases clipped from V and 0 bases from J, the junction kept 3 bases outside the gene matches. The CDR3 totals 15 residues. From germline, CDR1 is LGHDT and CDR2 YNNKEL (reference sequence). This CDR3 is CASSPSGGSTDTQYF. CDR3 DNA: TGTGCCAGCAGCCCCAGCGGGGGAAGCACAGATACGCAGTATTTT.

The sample holds one count of this clone. The rearrangement links TRBV5-4 to TRBJ2-3; 9 positions agree with TRBD1. The CDR3 has 15 residues. Germline CDR1 and CDR2: SGHNT and YYREEE (reference sequence). With V trimmed by 4 bases and J by 5 bases, 8 bases remained unmatched. CDR3 amino acids: CASSPGTGLGDTQYF. The CDR3 DNA reads as TGTGCCAGCAGCCCCGGGACAGGGCTCGGAGATACGCAGTATTTT.

CDR3 protein: CASSRQGRSNTEAFF. CDR3 sequence (DNA): TGTGCCAGTAGCCGACAGGGTCGGAGTAATACTGAAGCTTTCTTT. The chain links TRBV19 to TRBJ1-1; 7 bases are a match to TRBD1. CDR1 and CDR2 from the germline V gene are LNHDA and SQIVND (reference sequence). After removal of 6 bases from V and 5 bases from J, the junction contained 12 bases not matched to a gene. The length of the CDR3 is 15 residues.

The CDR3 spells CASSLYRGGEEQYF. The CDR3 DNA sequence: TGTGCCAGCAGCCTCTACAGGGGGGGAGAAGAGCAGTACTTC. The chain recombines TRBV11-2 with TRBJ2-7; TRBD1 might be the D (8 bases). The germline V gene encodes CDR1 SGHAT and CDR2 FQNNGV. The CDR3 runs to 14 residues. Trimming took 5 bases from V and 7 from J, leaving 18 bases between them.

This clone has more than one count but fewer than ten. The rearrangement joins TRBV7-2 to TRBJ2-1; D not resolved. The CDR3 consists of 14 residues. V was clipped by 5 bases and J by 5 bases, with 13 bases between them. Per germline, CDR1 SGHTA and CDR2 FQGNSA. The CDR3 protein is CASSNTDWNNEQFF. As DNA, the CDR3 is TGTGCCAGCAGCAATACTGACTGGAACAATGAGCAGTTCTTC.

CDR3 protein: CASSLSGGTANEQFF. CDR3 DNA sequence: TGTGCCAGCAGCCTTAGCGGGGGAACGGCCAATGAGCAGTTCTTC. The chain combines TRBV4-2 with TRBJ2-1, with 9 bases matching TRBD2. Germline CDR1 LGHNA, CDR2 YNFKEQ. The CDR3 runs to 15 residues. V dropped 4 bases and J dropped 6; count of bases not matched to a gene: 7.

The J gene is TRBJ2-5, the V gene TRBV15, with D perhaps matching TRBD1 (5 bases). The CDR3 contains 16 residues. Germline-derived CDR1 and CDR2 are LNHNV and YYDKDF (reference sequence). V lost 6 bases and J 7 bases, leaving 24 bases between the germline ends. DNA for the CDR3: TGTGCCACCAGACCAGCAGGGTTAGGTAGGGTCGGGACCCAGTACTTC. Protein product: CATRPAGLGRVGTQYF.

This sequence joins TRBV2 and TRBJ1-6; unclear D gene. There are 11 residues in the CDR3. CDR1 is SNHLY and CDR2 is FYNNEI in the germline V gene. V shed 8 bases and J shed 11 bases, with 10 bases lying between them. In DNA, the CDR3 is TGTGCCAGCCACGGTGAGGCACCCCTCCACTTT. Encoded protein: CASHGEAPLHF.

V gene TRBV18 combines with J gene TRBJ2-2; no firm D call. V lost 1 base and J 6 bases, leaving 15 bases between the germline ends. This CDR3 has 16 residues. Germline-derived CDR1 and CDR2 are KGHSH and LQKENI. CDR3 in amino acids: CASSPRDGSTPGELFF. The CDR3 coding sequence is TGTGCCAGCTCACCACGTGACGGGTCTACTCCCGGGGAGCTGTTTTTT.

The chain couples TRBV10-3 to TRBJ2-7; TRBD1 aligns across 11 bases. Germline V gives CDR1 ENHRY, CDR2 SYGVKD. The CDR3 has 14 residues. V lost 4 bases and J lost 5; bases outside the gene matches: 4. The CDR3 bases are TGTGCCATCAGTGTTGGGACAGGGGGAAACGAGCAGTACTTC. Translating it yields CAISVGTGGNEQYF.

V gene TRBV3-1 (or the pseudogene TRBV3-2) combines with J gene TRBJ1-4, with D perhaps matching TRBD1 (6 bases). V lost 8 bases, J lost 4 bases, and 11 bases lay in between. The germline V gene encodes CDR1 LGHDT and CDR2 YNNKEL (reference sequence). The CDR3 length is 13 residues. The DNA for the CDR3 is TGTGCCAGCGGGGGGGGCAATAATGAAAAACTGTTTTTT. Residues: CASGGGNNEKLFF.

The chain is built from TRBV4-1 and TRBJ2-7; 8 positions match TRBD2. Losses at the gene ends were 0 bases for V and 5 bases for J; bases not matched to a gene: 9. Germline values: CDR1 MGHRA, CDR2 YSYEKL. CDR3 length equals 16 residues. The CDR3 sequence is CASSQDRLAGQDEQYF. In DNA form, the CDR3 reads TGCGCCAGCAGCCAAGATAGGTTAGCGGGGCAGGACGAGCAGTACTTC.

J is TRBJ2-1 and V is TRBV24-1; D is undetermined. V gave up 0 bases and J gave up 5 bases, with 4 bases separating them. Germline lookup yields CDR1 KGHDR and CDR2 SFDVKD. This CDR3 spans 13 amino acids. The chain's CDR3 is CATSDLPNNEQFF. CDR3 DNA sequence: TGTGCCACCAGTGATTTGCCTAACAATGAGCAGTTCTTC.

The rearrangement joins TRBV7-3 to TRBJ2-1; TRBD2 aligns across 10 bases. This CDR3 is 16 amino acids long. Germline-derived CDR1 and CDR2 are SGHTA and FQGTGA. The junction had 6 bases not matched to a gene; V was cut back by 5 bases and J by 2 bases. CDR3 residues: CASSPRSGGAYNEQFF. CDR3 nucleotides: TGTGCCAGCAGCCCACGGAGCGGGGGGGCCTACAATGAGCAGTTCTTC.